A single sample is the source of the 5 T cell receptor beta chains below, sequenced in a study of somatic mutations in cytotoxic T cells in rheumatoid arthritis. The repertoire was sequenced with immunoSEQ multiplex PCR; TCRdb's copy has only in-frame clones and lacks some. The sample consists of about 4,700 clones, over 70% of them appearing once. Sequencing input: CD8+ T cells sorted from blood. These TCRs come from a man in his 70s with rheumatoid arthritis.

This clone was seen just once. The chain couples TRBV7-9 to TRBJ1-1; 9 nucleotides line up with TRBD1. Germline-derived CDR1 and CDR2 are SEHNR and FQNEAQ (reference sequence). Unmatched junction bases numbered 16, after V lost 11 bases and J lost 0 bases. CDR3 length equals 17 residues. The CDR3 region is CAEQTGGLFVLNTEAFF. CDR3 coding DNA: TGTGCCGAGCAAACAGGGGGCCTATTCGTTTTGAACACTGAAGCTTTCTTT.

The V and J genes are TRBV10-1 and TRBJ2-1; the D gene is possibly TRBD1 (5 bases). The CDR3 sequence is 16 residues long. Trimming removed 0 bases at V and 4 bases at J, with 13 bases between. CDR1 and CDR2 (germline): WNHNN, SYGVQD (reference sequence). The CDR3 DNA reads TGCGCCAGCAGTGAGTCTAAAAGGGGATCATACAATGAGCAGTTCTTC. Translating gives CASSESKRGSYNEQFF.

This clone was seen a handful of times. This chain uses TRBV29-1 with TRBJ1-2; no clear D. V lost 2 bases to trimming and J lost 9 bases, with 10 bases between them. The CDR3 has 11 residues. Per the germline V gene, CDR1 is SQVTM and CDR2 is ANQGSEA. This CDR3 is CSVERDNRYTF. The DNA for the CDR3 is TGCAGCGTTGAAAGAGACAACCGCTACACCTTC.

This clone appeared once. The chain joins TRBV6-9 to TRBJ1-2; 9 bases are shared with TRBD1. The CDR3 contains 14 residues. V shed 6 bases and J 5 bases; nucleotides not matched to a gene: 7. Germline lookup yields CDR1 MNHGY and CDR2 SVAAGI. CDR3 coding DNA: TGTGCCAGCAGGGCCGGGACAGGGAAGTATGGCTACACCTTC. As protein: CASRAGTGKYGYTF.

The V and J genes are TRBV28 and TRBJ2-1; 8 nucleotides agree with TRBD2. Germline lookup yields CDR1 MDHEN and CDR2 SYDVKM. The CDR3 is 18 amino acids. Trimming at V came to 6 bases and at J to 1 base, leaving 14 bases not matched to a gene. The CDR3 region has the DNA TGTGCCAGCAGCCCCCTCCGGGGGGGGAGCATGTCCTACAATGAGCAGTTCTTC. This translates into CASSPLRGGSMSYNEQFF.